The entry below gives a single T cell receptor (beta chain) sequence along with its context. Its antigen is unknown. Generated by immunoSEQ multiplex PCR, the TCRdb table keeps only in-frame clones and is missing some. The sample has approximately 1.5 million clones, around 98% seen once. This sample stems from a study of shared clonotypes between healthy human individuals. Overall study findings and caveats: Generally, naive subsets (rather than memory subsets) showed larger estimated richness. Since donors were few, the genetic and exposure-history diversity represented was limited. For naive CD4 cells, 4% to 5% of clonotypes were shared across a handful of donors. Inspection by rarefaction showed sorted-subset sequencing to be incomplete despite large depth.

The source material was naive CD4+ T cells sorted from blood. Subset indicated: CD45RA+ positively selected. The receptor was isolated from a young man in good health.

CDR3 residues: CASSQANSGRGNTGELFF. CDR3 bases: TGCGCCAGCAGCCAAGCAAATAGCGGGAGAGGGAACACCGGGGAGCTGTTTTTT. V usage is TRBV4-1 and J usage is TRBJ2-2; 9 bases agree with TRBD2. The CDR3 has 18 residues. Trimming at V came to 1 base and at J to 1 base, leaving 7 bases not matched to a gene. The germline V gene has CDR1 MGHRA and CDR2 YSYEKL.